This TCR beta chain comes out of a study of blood T cell repertoires in COVID-19. Study context: T cells, B-cell-depleted T cells, or PBMCs supplied cDNA or gDNA.

The data were produced by immunoSEQ multiplex PCR, yet TCRdb's version contains in-frame clones alone and is incomplete. Here the sample spans 200,000 to 250,000 clones, about 85% being singletons. Per the germline V gene, CDR1 is KGHDR and CDR2 is SFDVKD. This CDR3 is built from 14 residues. Trimming removed 5 bases from V and 3 bases from J, with 10 bases in between. The specimen sequenced was peripheral blood. The chain carries TRBV24-1 and TRBJ1-5; TRBD1 is a possible D gene (5 bases). The source is a woman aged 45-65 years with COVID-19, enrolled during active disease. The CDR3 DNA sequence: TGTGCCACCAGTGTGGGGGGGGACAATCAGCCCCAGCATTTT. Amino acid sequence: CATSVGGDNQPQHF.